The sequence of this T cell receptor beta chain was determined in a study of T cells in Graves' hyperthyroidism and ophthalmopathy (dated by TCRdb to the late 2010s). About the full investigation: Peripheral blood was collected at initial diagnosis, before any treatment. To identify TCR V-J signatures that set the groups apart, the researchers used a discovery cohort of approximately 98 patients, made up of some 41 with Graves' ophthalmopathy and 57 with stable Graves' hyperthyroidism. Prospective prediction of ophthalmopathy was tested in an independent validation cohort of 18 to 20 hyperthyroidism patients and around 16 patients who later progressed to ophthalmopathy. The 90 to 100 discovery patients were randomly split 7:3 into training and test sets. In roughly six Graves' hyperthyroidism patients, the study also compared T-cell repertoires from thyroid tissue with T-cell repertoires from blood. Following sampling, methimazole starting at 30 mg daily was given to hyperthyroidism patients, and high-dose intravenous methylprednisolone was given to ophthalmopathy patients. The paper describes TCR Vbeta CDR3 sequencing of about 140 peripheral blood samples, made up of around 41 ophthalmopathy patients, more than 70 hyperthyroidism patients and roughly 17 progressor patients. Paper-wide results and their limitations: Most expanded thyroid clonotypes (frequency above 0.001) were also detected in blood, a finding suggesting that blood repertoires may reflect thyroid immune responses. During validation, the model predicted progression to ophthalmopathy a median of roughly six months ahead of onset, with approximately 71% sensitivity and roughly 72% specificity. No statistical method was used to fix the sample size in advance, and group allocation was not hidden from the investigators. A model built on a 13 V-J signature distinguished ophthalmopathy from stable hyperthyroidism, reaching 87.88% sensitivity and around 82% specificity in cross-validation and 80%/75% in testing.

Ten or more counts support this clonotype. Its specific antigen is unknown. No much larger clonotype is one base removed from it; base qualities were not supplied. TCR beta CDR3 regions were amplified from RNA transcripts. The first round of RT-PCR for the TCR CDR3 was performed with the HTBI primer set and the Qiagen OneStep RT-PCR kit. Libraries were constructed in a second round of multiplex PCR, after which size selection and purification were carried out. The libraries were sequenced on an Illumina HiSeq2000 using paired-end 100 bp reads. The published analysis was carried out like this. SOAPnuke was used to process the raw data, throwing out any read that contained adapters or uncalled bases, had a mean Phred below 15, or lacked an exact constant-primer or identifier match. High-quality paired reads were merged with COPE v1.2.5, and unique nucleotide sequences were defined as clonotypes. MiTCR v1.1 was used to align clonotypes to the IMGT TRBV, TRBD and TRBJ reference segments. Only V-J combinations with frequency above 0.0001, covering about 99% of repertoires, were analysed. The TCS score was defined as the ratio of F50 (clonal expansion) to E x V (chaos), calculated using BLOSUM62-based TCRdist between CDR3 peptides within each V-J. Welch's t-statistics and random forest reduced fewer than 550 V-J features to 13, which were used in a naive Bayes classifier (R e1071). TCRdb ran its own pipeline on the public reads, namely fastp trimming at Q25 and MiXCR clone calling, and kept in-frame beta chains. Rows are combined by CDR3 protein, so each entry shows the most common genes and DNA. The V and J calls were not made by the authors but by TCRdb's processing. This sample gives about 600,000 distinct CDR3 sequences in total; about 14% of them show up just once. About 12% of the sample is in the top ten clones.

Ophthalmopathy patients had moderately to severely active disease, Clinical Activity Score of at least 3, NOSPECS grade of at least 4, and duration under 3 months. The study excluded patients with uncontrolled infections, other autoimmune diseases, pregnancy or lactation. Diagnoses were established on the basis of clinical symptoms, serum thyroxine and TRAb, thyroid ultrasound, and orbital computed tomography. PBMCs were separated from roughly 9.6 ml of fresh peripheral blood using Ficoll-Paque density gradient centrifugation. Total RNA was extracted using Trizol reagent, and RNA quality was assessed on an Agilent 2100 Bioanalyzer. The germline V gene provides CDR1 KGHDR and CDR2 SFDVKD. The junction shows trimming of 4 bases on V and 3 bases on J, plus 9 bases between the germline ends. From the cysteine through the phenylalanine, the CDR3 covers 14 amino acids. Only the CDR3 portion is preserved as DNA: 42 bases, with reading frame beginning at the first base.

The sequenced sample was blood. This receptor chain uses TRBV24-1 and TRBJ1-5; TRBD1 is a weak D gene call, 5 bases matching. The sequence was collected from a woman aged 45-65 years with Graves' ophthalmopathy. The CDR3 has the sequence CATSEPTVNQPQHF. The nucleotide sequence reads TGTGCCACCAGTGAGCCGACAGTCAATCAGCCCCAGCATTTT.